The 26 T cell receptor beta chains below come from one sample, sequenced in a study of blood T cell repertoires in COVID-19. Method: immunoSEQ multiplex PCR; TCRdb's copy keeps in-frame clones and lacks some. The data hold more than 200,000 clones, with approximately 80% observed a single time. Sequenced sample: peripheral blood. Source of these receptors: a woman older than 75 with active or convalescent COVID-19.

This chain links TRBV27 with TRBJ2-1; possible D gene TRBD2, 6 bases. This CDR3 has 17 residues. Looked up from germline, CDR1 is MNHEY and CDR2 is SMNVEV (reference sequence). The V end was cut by 4 bases, the J end by 4 bases, with 20 bases between. The CDR3 sequence is CASSSLYLGGRYNEQFF. The CDR3 nucleotides are TGTGCCAGCAGTTCATTGTATTTGGGGGGAAGGTACAATGAGCAGTTCTTC.

The chain joins TRBV12-3 or TRBV12-4 to TRBJ2-7; D may be TRBD2 (5 bases). With 8 bases removed from V and 12 bases from J, the gap between germline ends came to 17 bases. This CDR3 is built from 11 residues. CDR3 DNA: TGTGCCAGCCGGGGTCGTGTAGGAGTGTACTTC. It is translated as CASRGRVGVYF.

The chain employs TRBV2 and TRBJ2-1, with TRBD2 as a possible D gene (5 bases). This CDR3 is built from 12 residues. Germline loops: CDR1 SNHLY, CDR2 FYNNEI. Trimming removed 3 bases from V and 9 bases from J, with 9 bases in between. For the CDR3, the DNA is TGTGCCAGCAGTGAGAGGACTCCTGAGCAGTTCTTC. Translating it yields CASSERTPEQFF. The full variable domain, rest sourced from reference TRBV2 and TRBJ2-1, is EPEVTQTPSHQVTQMGQEVILRCVPISNHLYFYWYRQILGQKVEFLVSFYNNEISEKSEIFDDQFSVERPDGSNFTLKIRSTKLEDSAMYFCASSERTPEQFFGPGTRLTVL.

The chain joins TRBV5-1 to TRBJ2-5; unclear D gene. CDR1 SGHRS and CDR2 YFSETQ come from the germline V gene. The CDR3 covers 11 residues. The V end was cut by 4 bases, the J end by 1 base, with 2 bases between. CDR3 loop: CASSLQETQYF. Here the CDR3 DNA reads TGCGCCAGCAGCCTCCAAGAGACCCAGTACTTC.

Here the CDR3 reads CASSLAGTGGHEQYF. The CDR3 DNA sequence: TGCGCCAGCAGCTTGGCCGGGACAGGGGGGCACGAGCAGTACTTC. This chain connects TRBV5-1 to TRBJ2-7, with 11 bases matching TRBD1. Germline V CDR1 and CDR2: SGHRS, YFSETQ. The CDR3 covers 15 residues. Trimming at V came to 0 bases and at J to 5 bases, leaving 4 bases not matched to a gene.

This chain connects TRBV30 to TRBJ2-1; maybe TRBD1 (8 bases). The CDR3 consists of 18 residues. Germline V lookup: CDR1 GTSNPN, CDR2 SVGIG (reference sequence). V was shortened by 2 bases and J by 8 bases, with 28 bases between the two germline ends. CDR3 in amino acids: CAWSRSLLGGTGSDEQFF. In nucleotides, the CDR3 is TGTGCCTGGAGTAGGTCCCTCCTCGGGGGGACAGGATCCGATGAGCAGTTCTTC.

The chain recombines TRBV9 with TRBJ2-3, with 8 bases lining up with TRBD1. Germline-derived CDR1 and CDR2 are SGDLS and YYNGEE. The CDR3 sequence is 14 residues long. V dropped 3 bases and J dropped 6; count of bases not matched to a gene: 6. The CDR3 is CASSDRQGPDTQYF. As DNA, the CDR3 is TGTGCCAGCAGCGATAGACAGGGGCCCGATACGCAGTATTTT.

The genes are TRBV27 and TRBJ1-1, with TRBD1 matching over 9 bases. The CDR3 runs 13 residues. From germline, CDR1 is MNHEY and CDR2 SMNVEV (reference sequence). With 6 bases clipped from V and 6 bases from J, the junction kept 5 bases outside the gene matches. The DNA for the CDR3 is TGTGCCAGCAGATTGGGACAGGGCGCTGAAGCTTTCTTT. Translated: CASRLGQGAEAFF.

This chain uses TRBV5-4 with TRBJ2-1, with a tentative D call TRBD1 (6 bases). The CDR3 extends over 17 amino acids. V was pared by 5 bases and J by 4 bases, with 22 bases between. Germline V gene lookup returns CDR1 SGHNT and CDR2 YYREEE (reference sequence). CDR3 in amino acids: CASRPGVVAGEYNEQFF. The DNA for the CDR3 is TGTGCCAGCAGACCTGGTGTTGTGGCAGGGGAGTACAATGAGCAGTTCTTC.

The gene calls are TRBV30 and TRBJ1-3; no clear D gene. V was shortened by 0 bases and J by 0 bases, with 9 bases between the two germline ends. CDR3 length: 15 amino acids. Germline CDR1 GTSNPN, CDR2 SVGIG (reference sequence). CDR3 nucleotides: TGTGCCTGGAGTGTTTACCTCTACTCTGGAAACACCATATATTTT. Translation: CAWSVYLYSGNTIYF.

V gene TRBV7-8 combines with J gene TRBJ2-3, with TRBD2 identical over 9 bases. V was clipped by 5 bases and J by 5 bases; unmatched bases: 8. Germline V gene lookup returns CDR1 SGHVS and CDR2 FQNEAQ. The CDR3 length is 15 residues. The CDR3, as DNA: TGTGCCAGCAGCGTGGCGGGGGGGCGGAGAGATACGCAGTATTTT. Its protein product is CASSVAGGRRDTQYF.

The chain uses TRBV6-5 and TRBJ2-1; D perhaps matches TRBD1 (5 bases). This CDR3 region has 15 residues. Germline V lookup: CDR1 MNHEY, CDR2 SVGAGI. V was trimmed by 2 bases and J by 5 bases, leaving 13 bases between them. The CDR3 protein is CASSYRSGLDNEQFF. Here the CDR3 DNA reads TGTGCCAGCAGTTACAGGTCAGGGTTGGACAATGAGCAGTTCTTC.

This sequence joins TRBV3-1 (or the pseudogene TRBV3-2) and TRBJ1-5; D ambiguous. The CDR3 is 14 amino acids. Germline CDR1 is LGHDT and CDR2 is YNNKEL (reference sequence). V lost 5 bases and J 0 bases, leaving 8 bases between the germline ends. The DNA for the CDR3 is TGTGCCAGCAGCGCGGCCCTTAGCAATCAGCCCCAGCATTTT. Its translation is CASSAALSNQPQHF.

The chain employs TRBV5-5 and TRBJ2-3, with TRBD2 matching over 7 bases. The trim removed 4 bases at V and 5 bases at J, leaving 10 bases unmatched. The CDR3 is made up of 15 amino acids. The germline V gene encodes CDR1 SGHKS and CDR2 YYEKEE (reference sequence). The CDR3 region has the DNA TGTGCCAGCAGCCGGACTAGTGGCCCCGGAGATACGCAGTATTTT. Residues: CASSRTSGPGDTQYF.

This clone was counted only a few times. The chain is built from TRBV6-5 and TRBJ1-4, with 8 bases identical to TRBD1. The CDR3 sequence is 14 residues long. CDR1 MNHEY and CDR2 SVGAGI come from the germline V gene. The junction had 8 bases not matched to a gene; V was cut back by 7 bases and J by 7 bases. The CDR3 loop is CASTRTGQGEKLFF. CDR3 nucleotides: TGTGCCAGCACCCGGACAGGGCAGGGTGAAAAACTGTTTTTT.

CDR3 DNA sequence: TGTGCCAGCAGCTTATCTGCGGGAGGGGGGCATGAGCAGTTCTTC. Translated, it gives CASSLSAGGGHEQFF. The rearrangement joins TRBV7-9 to TRBJ2-1; 9 bases align to TRBD2. V was clipped by 2 bases and J by 8 bases; unmatched bases: 7. The CDR3 runs to 15 residues. Germline V CDR1 and CDR2: SEHNR, FQNEAQ (reference sequence).

CDR3 coding DNA: TGTGCCAGCAGTTACTCGTTGACAGAAAACATTCAGTACTTC. Translation: CASSYSLTENIQYF. The J gene is TRBJ2-4, the V gene TRBV6-5, with D maybe TRBD1 (5 bases). The V end lost 0 bases, the J end lost 5 bases, and 8 bases lay between the germline ends. The CDR3 consists of 14 residues. Looked up from germline, CDR1 is MNHEY and CDR2 is SVGAGI.

This clone was detected only a few times. CDR3 residues: CASSQDREAFF. CDR3 coding DNA: TGTGCCAGCAGCCAAGATCGTGAGGCTTTCTTT. The V gene is TRBV3-1 (or the pseudogene TRBV3-2), the J gene TRBJ1-1; D call uncertain. The germline V gene encodes CDR1 LGHDT and CDR2 YNNKEL (reference sequence). This CDR3 comprises 11 residues. V was cut by 0 bases and J by 11 bases, with 7 bases left in between.

V is TRBV4-1 and J is TRBJ1-2, with D possibly matching TRBD1 (5 bases). Germline V gene sequence: CDR1 MGHRA, CDR2 YSYEKL. Trimming left V 4 bases short and J 0 bases short, with 18 bases between. The CDR3 runs 17 residues. The CDR3 spells CASSLTHTGNANYGYTF. CDR3 DNA sequence: TGCGCCAGCAGCCTAACCCATACAGGCAATGCTAACTATGGCTACACCTTC.

The genes are TRBV3-1 (or the pseudogene TRBV3-2) and TRBJ2-1; 8 bases map to TRBD1. Trimming at V came to 1 base and at J to 6 bases, leaving 5 bases not matched to a gene. Germline CDR1 LGHDT, CDR2 YNNKEL (reference sequence). There are 15 residues in the CDR3. CDR3 region: CASSQGQGTFNEQFF. Written as DNA, the CDR3 is TGTGCCAGCAGCCAAGGACAGGGGACATTCAATGAGCAGTTCTTC.

This clone showed up just a few times. The chain recombines TRBV7-9 with TRBJ2-3; D call uncertain. V was clipped by 3 bases and J by 2 bases, with 12 bases between them. This CDR3 spans 15 amino acids. The germline CDR1 and CDR2 sequences are SEHNR and FQNEAQ (reference sequence). CDR3 residues: CASSFLLGLTDTQYF. In DNA, the CDR3 is TGTGCCAGCAGCTTCCTCTTGGGCCTCACAGATACGCAGTATTTT.

The rearrangement joins TRBV6-1 to TRBJ2-3, with 8 bases that match TRBD2. This CDR3 spans 16 amino acids. In germline, CDR1 is MNHNS, CDR2 SASEGT. Trimming took 4 bases from V and 0 from J; bases not matched to a gene: 6. CDR3: CASSGGLAASTDTQYF. CDR3 in DNA: TGTGCCAGCAGTGGAGGACTAGCAGCTAGCACAGATACGCAGTATTTT.

This clone came up once. The chain is built from TRBV5-1 and TRBJ2-7, with 9 nucleotides matching TRBD1. Losses at the gene ends were 2 bases for V and 7 bases for J; bases not matched to a gene: 4. Germline assignment: CDR1 SGHRS and CDR2 YFSETQ. The CDR3 extends over 13 amino acids. This CDR3 is CASSLGQGREQYF. As DNA, the CDR3 is TGCGCCAGCAGCTTAGGACAGGGGAGGGAGCAGTACTTC.

The chain combines TRBV5-4 with TRBJ1-1, with a weak D call TRBD1 (6 bases). Looked up from germline, CDR1 is SGHNT and CDR2 is YYREEE (reference sequence). The V and J ends lost 4 bases and 0 bases respectively, with 10 bases between them. The CDR3 is 14 amino acids. The DNA of the CDR3 is TGTGCCAGCAGCCCCGACAGGCTGAACACTGAAGCTTTCTTT. Translated: CASSPDRLNTEAFF.

V is TRBV7-2 and J is TRBJ2-2; D is undetermined. Trimming shortened V by 1 base and J by 3 bases, and 6 bases separated the two germline ends. Germline loops: CDR1 SGHTA, CDR2 FQGNSA. This CDR3 contains 14 residues. For the CDR3, the DNA is TGTGCCAGCAGCTTAGACTTCGACACCGGGGAGCTGTTTTTT. Protein sequence: CASSLDFDTGELFF.

The chain combines TRBV2 with TRBJ1-2; the D is unclear. Trimming took off 4 bases at V and 0 bases at J, with 9 bases between the two ends. CDR3 length equals 14 residues. The germline V gene encodes CDR1 SNHLY and CDR2 FYNNEI. This chain's CDR3 is CASSGWGANYGYTF. The CDR3 nucleotides are TGTGCCAGCAGTGGTTGGGGAGCTAACTATGGCTACACCTTC.